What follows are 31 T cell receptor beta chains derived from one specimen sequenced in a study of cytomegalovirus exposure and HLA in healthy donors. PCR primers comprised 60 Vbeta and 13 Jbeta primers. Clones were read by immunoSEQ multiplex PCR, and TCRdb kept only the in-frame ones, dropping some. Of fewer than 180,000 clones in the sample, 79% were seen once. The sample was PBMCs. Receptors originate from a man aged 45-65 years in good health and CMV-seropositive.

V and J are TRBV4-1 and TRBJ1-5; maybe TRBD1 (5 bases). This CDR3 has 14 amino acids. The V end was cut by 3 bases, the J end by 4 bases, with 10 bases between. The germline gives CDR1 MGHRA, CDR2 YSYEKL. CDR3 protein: CASSHSQGNQPQHF. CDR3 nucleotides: TGCGCCAGCAGCCATTCCCAGGGAAATCAGCCCCAGCATTTT.

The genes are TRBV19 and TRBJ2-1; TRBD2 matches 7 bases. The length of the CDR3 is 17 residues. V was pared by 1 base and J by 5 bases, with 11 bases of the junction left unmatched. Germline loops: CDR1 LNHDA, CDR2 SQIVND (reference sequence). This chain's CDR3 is CASSIVGGNHYHNEQFF. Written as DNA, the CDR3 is TGTGCCAGTAGTATAGTGGGAGGGAACCACTACCACAATGAGCAGTTCTTC.

Written as DNA, the CDR3 is TGTGCCAGCAGCCTCGGGTCTAGCGGGAGTTTCAACGAGCAGTACTTC. Translation: CASSLGSSGSFNEQYF. The V gene is TRBV9, the J gene TRBJ2-7, with 10 bases identical to TRBD2. Germline CDR1 reads SGDLS; CDR2 reads YYNGEE. The CDR3 sequence is 16 residues long. With 4 bases clipped from V and 5 bases from J, the junction kept 12 bases outside the gene matches.

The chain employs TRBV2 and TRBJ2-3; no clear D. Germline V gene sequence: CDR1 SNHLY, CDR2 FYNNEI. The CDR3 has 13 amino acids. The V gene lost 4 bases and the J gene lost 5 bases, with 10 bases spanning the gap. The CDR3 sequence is CASSGALGDTQYF. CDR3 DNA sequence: TGTGCCAGCAGTGGTGCGCTAGGAGATACGCAGTATTTT.

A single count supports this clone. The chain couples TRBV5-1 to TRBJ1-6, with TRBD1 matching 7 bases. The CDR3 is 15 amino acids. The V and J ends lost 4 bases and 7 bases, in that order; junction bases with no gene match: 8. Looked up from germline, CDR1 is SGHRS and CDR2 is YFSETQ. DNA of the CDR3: TGCGCCAGCAGCCCCGGGACAGCATCAAATTCACCCCTCCACTTT. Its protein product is CASSPGTASNSPLHF.

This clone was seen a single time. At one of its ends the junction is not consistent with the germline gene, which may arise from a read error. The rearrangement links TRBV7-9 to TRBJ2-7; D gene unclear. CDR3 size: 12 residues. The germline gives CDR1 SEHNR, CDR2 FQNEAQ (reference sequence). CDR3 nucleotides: TGTTCCAGCAGCTGGCATAACTACGAGCAGTACTTC. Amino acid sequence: CSSSWHNYEQYF.

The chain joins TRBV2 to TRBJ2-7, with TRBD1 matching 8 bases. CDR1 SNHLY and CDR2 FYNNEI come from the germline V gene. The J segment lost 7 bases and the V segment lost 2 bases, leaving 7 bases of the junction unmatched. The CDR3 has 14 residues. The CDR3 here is CASSELHRGVEQYF. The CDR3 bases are TGTGCCAGCAGTGAACTCCACAGGGGGGTAGAGCAGTACTTC.

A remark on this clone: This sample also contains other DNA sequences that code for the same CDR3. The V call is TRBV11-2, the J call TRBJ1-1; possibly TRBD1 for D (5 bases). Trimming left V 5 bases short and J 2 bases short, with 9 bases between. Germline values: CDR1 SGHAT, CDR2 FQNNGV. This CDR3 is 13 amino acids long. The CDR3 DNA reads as TGTGCCAGCAGCCTTGACAGAAACACTGAAGCTTTCTTT. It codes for CASSLDRNTEAFF.

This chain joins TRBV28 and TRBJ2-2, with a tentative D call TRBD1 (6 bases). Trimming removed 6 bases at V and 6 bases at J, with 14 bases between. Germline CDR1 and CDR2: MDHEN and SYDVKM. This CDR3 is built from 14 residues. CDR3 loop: CASRSTGLAGELFF. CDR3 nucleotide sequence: TGTGCCAGCAGATCCACAGGGTTGGCCGGGGAGCTGTTTTTT.

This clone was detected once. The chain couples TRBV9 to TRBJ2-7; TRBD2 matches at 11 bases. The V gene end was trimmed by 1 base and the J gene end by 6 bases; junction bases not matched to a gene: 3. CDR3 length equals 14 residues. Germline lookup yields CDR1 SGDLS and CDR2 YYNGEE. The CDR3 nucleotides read TGTGCCAGCAGCGTAACCGGGACTAGCGGCGAGCAGTACTTC. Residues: CASSVTGTSGEQYF.

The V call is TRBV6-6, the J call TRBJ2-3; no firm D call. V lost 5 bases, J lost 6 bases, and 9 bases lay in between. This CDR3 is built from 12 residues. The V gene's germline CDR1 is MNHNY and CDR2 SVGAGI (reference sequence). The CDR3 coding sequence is TGTGCCAGCAGTCTCCAGTCTGATACGCAGTATTTT. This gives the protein CASSLQSDTQYF.

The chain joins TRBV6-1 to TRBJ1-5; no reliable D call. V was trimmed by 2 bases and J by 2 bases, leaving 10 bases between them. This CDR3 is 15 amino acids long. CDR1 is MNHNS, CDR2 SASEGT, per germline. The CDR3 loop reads CASSESLEGNQPQHF. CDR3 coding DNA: TGTGCCAGCAGTGAAAGCCTTGAGGGCAATCAGCCCCAGCATTTT.

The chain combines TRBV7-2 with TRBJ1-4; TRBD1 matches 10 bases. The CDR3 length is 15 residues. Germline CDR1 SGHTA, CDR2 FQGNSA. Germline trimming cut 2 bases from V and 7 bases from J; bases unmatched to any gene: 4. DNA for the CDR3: TGTGCCAGCAGCTTACCGACAGGGGGCACTGAAAAACTGTTTTTT. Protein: CASSLPTGGTEKLFF.

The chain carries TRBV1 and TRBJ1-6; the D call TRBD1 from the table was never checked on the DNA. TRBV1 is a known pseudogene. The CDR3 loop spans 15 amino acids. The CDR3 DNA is TGCACCAGCAGCCAAGAATTGGGCCGGAATTCACCCCTCCACTTT. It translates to CTSSQELGRNSPLHF.

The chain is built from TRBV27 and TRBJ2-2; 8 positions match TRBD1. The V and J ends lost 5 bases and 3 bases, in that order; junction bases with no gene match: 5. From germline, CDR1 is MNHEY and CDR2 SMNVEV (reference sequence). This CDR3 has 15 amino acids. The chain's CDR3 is CASSPQTGDTGELFF. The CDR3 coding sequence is TGTGCCAGCAGTCCCCAGACAGGGGACACCGGGGAGCTGTTTTTT.

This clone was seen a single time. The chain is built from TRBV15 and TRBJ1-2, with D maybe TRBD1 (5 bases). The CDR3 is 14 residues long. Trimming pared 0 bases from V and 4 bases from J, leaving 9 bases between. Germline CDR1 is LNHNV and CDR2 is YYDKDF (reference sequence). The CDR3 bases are TGTGCCACCAGCAGAGATCGACAGCTCTATGGCTACACCTTC. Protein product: CATSRDRQLYGYTF.

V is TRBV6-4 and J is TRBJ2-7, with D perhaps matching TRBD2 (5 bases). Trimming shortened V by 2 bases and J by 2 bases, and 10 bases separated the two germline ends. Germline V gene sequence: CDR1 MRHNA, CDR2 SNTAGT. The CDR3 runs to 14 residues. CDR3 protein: CASSDITGTYEQYF. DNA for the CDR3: TGTGCCAGCAGTGACATAACGGGAACCTACGAGCAGTACTTC.

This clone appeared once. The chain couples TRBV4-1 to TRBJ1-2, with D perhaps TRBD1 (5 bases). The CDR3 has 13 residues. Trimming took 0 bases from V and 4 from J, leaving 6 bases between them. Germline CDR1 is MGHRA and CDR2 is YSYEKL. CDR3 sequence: CASSQDRGYGYTF. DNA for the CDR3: TGCGCCAGCAGCCAAGATAGGGGCTATGGCTACACCTTC.

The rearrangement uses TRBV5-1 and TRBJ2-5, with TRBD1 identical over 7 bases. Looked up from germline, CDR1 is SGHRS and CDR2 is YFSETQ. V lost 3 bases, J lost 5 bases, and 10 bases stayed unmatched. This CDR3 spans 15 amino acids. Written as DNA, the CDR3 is TGCGCCAGCAGCTCGGACAGGCTCTCAGGGGAGACCCAGTACTTC. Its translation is CASSSDRLSGETQYF.

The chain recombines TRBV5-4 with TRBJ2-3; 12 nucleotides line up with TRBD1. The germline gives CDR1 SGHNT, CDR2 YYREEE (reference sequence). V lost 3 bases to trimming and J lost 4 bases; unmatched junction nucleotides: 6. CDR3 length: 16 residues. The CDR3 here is CASSSPGQGASDTQYF. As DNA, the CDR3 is TGTGCCAGCAGCTCCCCGGGACAGGGGGCATCAGATACGCAGTATTTT.

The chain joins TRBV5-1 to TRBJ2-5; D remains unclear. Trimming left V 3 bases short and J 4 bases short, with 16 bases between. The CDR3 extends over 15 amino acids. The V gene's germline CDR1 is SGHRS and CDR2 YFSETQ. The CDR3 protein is CASSSHSKPGETQYF. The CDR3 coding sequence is TGCGCCAGCAGCTCCCATAGTAAACCGGGAGAGACCCAGTACTTC.

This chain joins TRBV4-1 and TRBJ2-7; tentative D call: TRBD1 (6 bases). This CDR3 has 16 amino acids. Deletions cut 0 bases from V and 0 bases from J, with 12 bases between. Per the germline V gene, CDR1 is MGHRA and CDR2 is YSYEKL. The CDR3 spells CASSQDYTGPSYEQYF. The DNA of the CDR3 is TGCGCCAGCAGCCAAGATTACACAGGGCCCTCCTACGAGCAGTACTTC.

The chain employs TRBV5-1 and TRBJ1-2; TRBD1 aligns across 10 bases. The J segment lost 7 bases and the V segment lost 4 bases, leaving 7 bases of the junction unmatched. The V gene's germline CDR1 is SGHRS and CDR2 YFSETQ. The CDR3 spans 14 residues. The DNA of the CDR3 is TGCGCCAGCAGCGCCCCGGGACAGGGGACTGGCTACACCTTC. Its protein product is CASSAPGQGTGYTF.

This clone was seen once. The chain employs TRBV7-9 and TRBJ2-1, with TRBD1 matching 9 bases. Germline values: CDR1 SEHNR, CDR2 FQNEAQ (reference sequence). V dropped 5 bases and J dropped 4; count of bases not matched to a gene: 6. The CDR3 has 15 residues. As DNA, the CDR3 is TGTGCCAGCAGCCCACAGGGGGCTCAGTACAATGAGCAGTTCTTC. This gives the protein CASSPQGAQYNEQFF.

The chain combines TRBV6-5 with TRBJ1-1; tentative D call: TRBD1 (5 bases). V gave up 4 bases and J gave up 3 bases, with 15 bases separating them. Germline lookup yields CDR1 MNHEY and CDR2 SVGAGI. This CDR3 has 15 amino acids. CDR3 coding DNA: TGTGCCAGCAGTTTAACGGCAGGGTGGGACACTGAAGCTTTCTTT. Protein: CASSLTAGWDTEAFF.

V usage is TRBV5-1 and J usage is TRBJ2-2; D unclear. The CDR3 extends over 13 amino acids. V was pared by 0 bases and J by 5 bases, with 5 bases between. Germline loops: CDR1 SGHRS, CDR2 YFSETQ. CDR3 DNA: TGCGCCAGCAGCTTGGCAGTAACCGGGGAGCTGTTTTTT. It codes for CASSLAVTGELFF.

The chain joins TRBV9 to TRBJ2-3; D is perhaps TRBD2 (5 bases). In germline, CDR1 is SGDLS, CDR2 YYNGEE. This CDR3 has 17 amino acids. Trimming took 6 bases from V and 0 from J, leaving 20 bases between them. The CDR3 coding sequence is TGTGCCAGCACCCAAAGGACTGTTAATACTAGCACAGATACGCAGTATTTT. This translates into CASTQRTVNTSTDTQYF.

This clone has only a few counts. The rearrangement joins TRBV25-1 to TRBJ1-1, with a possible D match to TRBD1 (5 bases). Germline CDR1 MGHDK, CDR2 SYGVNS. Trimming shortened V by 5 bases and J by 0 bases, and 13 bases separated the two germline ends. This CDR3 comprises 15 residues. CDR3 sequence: CASSPRGDVNTEAFF. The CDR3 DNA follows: TGTGCCAGCAGTCCGCGGGGGGACGTGAACACTGAAGCTTTCTTT.

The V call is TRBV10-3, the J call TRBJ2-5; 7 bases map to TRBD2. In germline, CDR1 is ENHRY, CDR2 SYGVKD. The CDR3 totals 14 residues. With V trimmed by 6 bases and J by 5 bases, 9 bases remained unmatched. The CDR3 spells CAISATSEGETQYF. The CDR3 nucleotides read TGTGCCATCAGCGCTACTAGCGAGGGGGAGACCCAGTACTTC.

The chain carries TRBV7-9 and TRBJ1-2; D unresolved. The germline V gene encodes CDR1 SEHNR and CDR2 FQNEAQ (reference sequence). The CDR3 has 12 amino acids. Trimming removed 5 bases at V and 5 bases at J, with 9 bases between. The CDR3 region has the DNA TGTGCCAGCAGCCTTTCGGGGTATGGCTACACCTTC. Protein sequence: CASSLSGYGYTF.

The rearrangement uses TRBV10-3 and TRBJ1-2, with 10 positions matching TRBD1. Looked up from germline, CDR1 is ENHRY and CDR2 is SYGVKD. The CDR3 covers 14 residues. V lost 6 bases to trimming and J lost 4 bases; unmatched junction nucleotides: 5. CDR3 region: CAIRGTGAFYGYTF. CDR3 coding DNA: TGTGCCATCAGAGGGACAGGGGCCTTCTATGGCTACACCTTC.